These T cell receptor beta chains were read from a single sample in a study of cytomegalovirus exposure and HLA in healthy donors. Method: immunoSEQ multiplex PCR; TCRdb's copy keeps in-frame clones and lacks some. Seen here are hundreds of thousands of clones, around nine tenths observed once, and the top ten hold about 0.99%. Sequencing was performed on PBMCs. These receptors were obtained from a woman aged 18-35 years in good health and CMV-seronegative. The CDR3 runs from the conserved cysteine through the conserved F or W.

cdr3_aa | j_call | v_call
CASSPGGGTGDSPLHF | TRBJ1-6 | TRBV7-9
CASSPAGGPGEQYF | TRBJ2-7 | TRBV18
CASSVYAGLAGGNTGELFF | TRBJ2-2 | TRBV28
CASSLIGTDTQYF | TRBJ2-3 | TRBV27
CASSVAGVPGMITYNEQFF | TRBJ2-1 | TRBV9
CASSQDLFSNQPQHF | TRBJ1-5 | TRBV4-2
CASSEFTNEQFF | TRBJ2-1 | TRBV25-1
CSVVGMDGNTIYF | TRBJ1-3 | TRBV29-1
CASTTSDYGYTF | TRBJ1-2 | TRBV28
CASSVGGAGEDEQYF | TRBJ2-7 | TRBV9
CASSHDRGAIYF | TRBJ1-3 | TRBV6-6
CASSEYNEQFF | TRBJ2-1 | TRBV27
CASSYSAGNTEAFF | TRBJ1-1 | TRBV6-5
CASGLEDRDSYEQYF | TRBJ2-7 | TRBV12-5
CASSYSRITDTQYF | TRBJ2-3 | TRBV6-5
CASSSKTGDSYEQYF | TRBJ2-7 | TRBV5-4
CASSLQGLSGGYTF | TRBJ1-2 | TRBV5-6
CASSHPSPGGEQYF | TRBJ2-7 | TRBV28
CASSAPGLAGGRQFF | TRBJ2-1 | TRBV5-4
CASSSLGHHGAFF | TRBJ1-1 | TRBV5-1
CASSEGGMAYNEQFF | TRBJ2-1 | TRBV2
CASSPVRSSYNEQFF | TRBJ2-1 | TRBV7-9
CASNEGQINTIYF | TRBJ1-3 | TRBV28
CASRFPGTEAFF | TRBJ1-1 | TRBV19
CASSSSGTRGSGEQFF | TRBJ2-1 | TRBV5-6